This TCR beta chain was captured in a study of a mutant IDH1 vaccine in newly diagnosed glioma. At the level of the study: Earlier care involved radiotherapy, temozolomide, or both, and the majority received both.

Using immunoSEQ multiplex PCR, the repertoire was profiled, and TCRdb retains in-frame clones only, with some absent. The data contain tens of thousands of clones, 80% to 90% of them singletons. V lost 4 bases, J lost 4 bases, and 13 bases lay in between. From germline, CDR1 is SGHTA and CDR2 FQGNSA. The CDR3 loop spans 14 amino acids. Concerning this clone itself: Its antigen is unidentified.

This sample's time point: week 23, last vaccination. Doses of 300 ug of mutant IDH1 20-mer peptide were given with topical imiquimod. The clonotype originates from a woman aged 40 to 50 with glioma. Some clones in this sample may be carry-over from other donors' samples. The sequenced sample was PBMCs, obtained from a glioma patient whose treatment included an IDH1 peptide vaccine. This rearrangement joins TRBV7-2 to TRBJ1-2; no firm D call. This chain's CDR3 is CASSSYPGLYGYTF. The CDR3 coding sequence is TGTGCCAGCAGCTCATACCCCGGGCTCTATGGCTACACCTTC.